This T cell receptor beta chain derives from a study of T cell clonality in common variable immunodeficiency. General study results and limits: In common variable immunodeficiency, TCR beta chains reportedly carried fewer deletions and N-nucleotide insertions. Repertoire-complication correlations in CVID were limited by patient heterogeneity.

CVID and control samples used equivalent genomic DNA input. TCRdb's copy holds only in-frame clones and misses some; the assay was immunoSEQ multiplex PCR. This sample has roughly 33,000 clones and no singletons, with approximately 6.5% in the ten largest. This clone was recorded many times. Antigen unknown. Aged about 8 to 65 years, CVID subjects averaged approximately 38 years old. Patients and controls were mostly of Caucasian heritage. This clonotype was obtained from a human donor with common variable immunodeficiency. The source material was peripheral blood mononuclear cells.

This CDR3 reads CASSLAPAYEQYF. CDR3 DNA, as far as it was read: TGTGCCAGCAGCTTAGCCCCGGCCTACGAG. V is TRBV7-2 and J is TRBJ2-7; D is unclear. Read coverage stops 3 residues before the CDR3 terminus; the germline J gene supplies the remainder. Trimming took 0 bases from V and 2 from J, leaving 5 bases between them. The CDR3 length is 13 residues. The germline gives CDR1 SGHTA, CDR2 FQGNSA.